This TCR beta chain came from a study of radiation and T cells in renal cell carcinoma. Study results and caveats: Top 100 clonotypes averaged about 50% in irradiated versus about 40% in nephrectomy-only tumors.

For this clone: Its specificity is unknown.

Germline V lookup: CDR1 MNHNS, CDR2 SASEGT. This CDR3 contains 12 residues. V gave up 2 bases and J gave up 6 bases, with 5 bases separating them. The method was immunoSEQ multiplex PCR; TCRdb's version includes in-frame clones alone and lacks a portion of them. Of 20,000 to 30,000 clones detected, 55% to 75% appear once; the ten largest clones hold approximately 23%. Treatment reported: treatment-naive control, cytoreductive nephrectomy. The TCR was taken from a man between 40 and 49 years old with renal cell carcinoma. The chain links TRBV6-1 to TRBJ2-1; D uncertain. This specimen consisted of tumor tissue, obtained from a patient whose treatment was nephrectomy without radiotherapy. CDR3 DNA sequence: TGTGCCAGCAGTGAAATACGCAATGAGCAGTTCTTC. This translates into CASSEIRNEQFF.